These 8 T cell receptor beta chains share one sample of origin, sequenced in a study of lymphopenia after photon versus proton radiotherapy. Sequenced by immunoSEQ multiplex PCR; TCRdb stores in-frame clones only, minus some. The top ten clones hold around 13% of a sample with around 64,000 clones, 87% of them seen once. The sequences come from peripheral blood, collected from a patient treated with proton-based radiotherapy. The receptors originated from a man at least 80 years old with esophageal cancer.

The V and J genes are TRBV11-3 and TRBJ2-3; 11 nucleotides agree with TRBD1. The germline V gene has CDR1 SGHNT and CDR2 YENEEA. V lost 5 bases to trimming and J lost 5 bases; unmatched junction nucleotides: 6. The CDR3 sequence is 15 residues long. The CDR3 loop reads CASSVDRGRRDTQYF. CDR3 coding DNA: TGTGCCAGCAGCGTGGACAGGGGGCGCAGAGATACGCAGTATTTT.

This chain connects TRBV25-1 to TRBJ1-3; the D gene is possibly TRBD1 (5 bases). The germline V gene encodes CDR1 MGHDK and CDR2 SYGVNS. The CDR3 length is 17 residues. Trimming took 1 base from V and 7 from J, leaving 20 bases between them. CDR3 nucleotides: TGTGCCAGCAGTGAATCGCTTGAGGGACCTTCACGTAACACCATATATTTT. Translated: CASSESLEGPSRNTIYF.

The chain combines TRBV10-2 with TRBJ2-7, with D perhaps TRBD1 (6 bases). The ends were cut back, 0 bases at V and 7 bases at J, with 13 bases in the middle. CDR1 WSHSY and CDR2 SAAADI come from the germline V gene. The CDR3 totals 14 residues. CDR3 sequence (DNA): TGCGCCAGCAGTGAGTCAGGGGGTCCTGGTGAGCAGTACTTC. It yields the protein CASSESGGPGEQYF.

The chain joins TRBV6-6 to TRBJ2-3; 7 positions agree with TRBD1. The CDR3 runs to 14 residues. Per germline, CDR1 MNHNY and CDR2 SVGAGI (reference sequence). V trimming: 6 bases; J trimming: 6 bases; junction bases outside the gene matches: 9. The CDR3: CASSTGQSRDTQYF. CDR3 DNA sequence: TGTGCCAGCAGCACGGGACAGTCTCGCGATACGCAGTATTTT.

This chain's CDR3 is CATRGGANEQYF. In DNA, the CDR3 is TGTGCCACCAGGGGGGGGGCTAACGAGCAGTACTTC. The chain is built from TRBV15 and TRBJ2-7, with D possibly TRBD2 on 7 matching bases. The CDR3 consists of 12 residues. Between the trimmed V and J ends, which lost 6 bases and 5 bases, there was a span of 11 bases. CDR1 is LNHNV, CDR2 YYDKDF, per germline (reference sequence).

Only a few counts were recorded for this clone. This chain links TRBV27 with TRBJ1-5; 8 bases fit TRBD1. Germline V CDR1 and CDR2: MNHEY, SMNVEV (reference sequence). The trim removed 6 bases at V and 1 base at J, leaving 2 bases unmatched. This CDR3 is 14 amino acids long. The CDR3 loop reads CASRRTGSNQPQHF. DNA for the CDR3: TGTGCCAGCAGACGGACAGGGAGCAATCAGCCCCAGCATTTT.

This clone appeared a single time. The chain joins TRBV6-5 to TRBJ1-2; D might be TRBD1 (5 bases). The germline V gene has CDR1 MNHEY and CDR2 SVGAGI. CDR3 length: 15 residues. The V end was cut by 9 bases, the J end by 4 bases, with 21 bases between. The CDR3 protein is CASTRNPAGGYGYTF. The CDR3 DNA sequence: TGTGCCAGTACGCGAAATCCGGCGGGGGGCTATGGCTACACCTTC.

CDR3 in DNA: TGTGCCAGCAGTGAGGGCCCTTCTTACTACGAGCAGTACTTC. Translation: CASSEGPSYYEQYF. This chain joins TRBV6-1 and TRBJ2-7; no reliable D call. V was shortened by 3 bases and J by 3 bases, with 12 bases between the two germline ends. This CDR3 contains 14 residues. Germline CDR1 and CDR2: MNHNS and SASEGT.